A single sample gave rise to the 7 T cell receptor beta chains below, sequenced in a study of vaccination and CD4 T cells after COVID-19. For these TCRs, the target antigens are not known. This sample's treatment: roughly 10-day PBMC culture with coronavirus spike peptide pools or control peptides (ViraFEST assay). Sequencing of the DNA from cultured CD4+ T cells was carried out with the Oncomine TCR Beta short-read assay. Via MiXCR, TCRdb re-called the PCR reads, giving one row per CDR3 protein. This table holds approximately 10,000 distinct CDR3 sequences, 60% to 80% found once. Input material: CD4+ T cells from blood, cultured in vitro. The receptors come from a human donor who had recovered from COVID-19.

The V and J genes are TRBV27 and TRBJ2-7; 9 bases align to TRBD2. Germline trimming cut 2 bases from V and 0 bases from J; bases unmatched to any gene: 5. CDR3 size: 16 residues. Germline V lookup: CDR1 MNHEY, CDR2 SMNVEV (reference sequence). The CDR3: CASSLGETSGSYEQYF. CDR3 bases: TGTGCCAGCAGTTTAGGGGAGACTAGCGGCTCCTACGAGCAGTACTTC.

This sequence joins TRBV21-1 and TRBJ1-1; TRBD1 reflects the table's D call only, with no check against the DNA. TRBV21-1 is deemed a pseudogene. The CDR3 is made up of 13 amino acids. The CDR3, as DNA: TGTGCCAGCAGCACGACAGGGAACACTGAAGCTTTCTTT. Its translation: CASSTTGNTEAFF.

The chain links TRBV7-2 to TRBJ2-7; 10 nucleotides line up with TRBD2. Germline V CDR1 and CDR2: SGHTA, FQGNSA. The junction had 3 bases not matched to a gene; V was cut back by 5 bases and J by 2 bases. This CDR3 comprises 14 residues. This chain's CDR3 is CASSPTSGTYEQYF. The CDR3 region has the DNA TGTGCCAGCAGCCCCACTAGCGGGACCTACGAGCAGTACTTC.

This rearrangement joins TRBV27 to TRBJ1-2; 9 nucleotides match TRBD1. Germline V lookup: CDR1 MNHEY, CDR2 SMNVEV (reference sequence). This CDR3 spans 14 amino acids. Trimming took 5 bases from V and 7 from J; bases not matched to a gene: 8. The chain's CDR3 is CASSQGQGRGGYTF. CDR3 nucleotides: TGTGCCAGCAGTCAGGGACAGGGCAGAGGTGGCTACACCTTC.

The chain links TRBV6-2 or TRBV6-3 to TRBJ1-1; TRBD1 aligns across 10 bases. This CDR3 has 12 amino acids. Trimming removed 7 bases from V and 8 bases from J; junction bases left unmatched: 4. Germline loops: CDR1 MNHEY, CDR2 SVGEGT. The CDR3 DNA sequence: TGTGCCAGCACACGGACAGGGGGGGAAGCTTTCTTT. Protein: CASTRTGGEAFF.

The chain couples TRBV4-1 to TRBJ2-3; no reliable D call. Germline CDR1 reads MGHRA; CDR2 reads YSYEKL. The CDR3 has 14 residues. The V end lost 2 bases, the J end lost 2 bases, and 8 bases lay between the germline ends. The CDR3 loop reads CASSQLHSTDTQYF. DNA of the CDR3: TGCGCCAGCAGCCAACTCCACTCCACAGATACGCAGTATTTT.

The chain carries TRBV19 and TRBJ1-1, with D hard to call. The CDR3 totals 17 residues. Germline lookup yields CDR1 LNHDA and CDR2 SQIVND (reference sequence). Trimming pared 1 base from V and 0 bases from J, leaving 15 bases between. In DNA form, the CDR3 reads TGTGCCAGTAGTATAGGTCCCTCCAGGCCCTTGAACACTGAAGCTTTCTTT. Amino acid sequence: CASSIGPSRPLNTEAFF.